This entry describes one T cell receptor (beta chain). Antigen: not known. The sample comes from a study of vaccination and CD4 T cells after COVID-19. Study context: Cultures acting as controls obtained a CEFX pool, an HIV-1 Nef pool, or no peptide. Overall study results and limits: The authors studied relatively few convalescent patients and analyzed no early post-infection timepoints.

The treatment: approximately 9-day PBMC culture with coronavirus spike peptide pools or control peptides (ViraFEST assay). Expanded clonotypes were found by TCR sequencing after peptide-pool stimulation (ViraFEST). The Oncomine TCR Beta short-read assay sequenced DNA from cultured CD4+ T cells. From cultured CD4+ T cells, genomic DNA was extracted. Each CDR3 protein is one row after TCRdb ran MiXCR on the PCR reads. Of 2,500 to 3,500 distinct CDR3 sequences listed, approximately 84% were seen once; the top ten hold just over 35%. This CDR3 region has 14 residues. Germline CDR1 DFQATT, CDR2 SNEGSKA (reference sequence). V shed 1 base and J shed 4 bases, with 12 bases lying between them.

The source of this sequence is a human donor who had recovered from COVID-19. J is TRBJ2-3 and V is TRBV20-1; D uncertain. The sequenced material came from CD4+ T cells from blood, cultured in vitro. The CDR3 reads CSARAPLMADTQYF. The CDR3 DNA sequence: TGCAGTGCTAGAGCCCCTTTAATGGCAGATACGCAGTATTTT.